The next 29 T cell receptor beta chains were all read from a single sample in a study of graft-versus-host responses after intestinal transplantation. TCRdb keeps only in-frame clones here, not all; method: immunoSEQ multiplex PCR. The table records 8,900 or so clones, about 94% of them present only once. The sequencing here drew on PBMCs, taken 11 days after intestinal transplantation. All receptors come from a human patient who received an intestinal transplant, so some T cells may come from the graft donor.

This chain connects TRBV6-5 to TRBJ2-3; the D gene is possibly TRBD2 (5 bases). CDR1 is MNHEY and CDR2 is SVGAGI in the germline V gene. The CDR3 has 15 amino acids. CDR3 DNA: TGTGAAAGAAGCGGCCCGAACCCTAGCACAGATACGCAGTATTTT. As protein: CERSGPNPSTDTQYF.

V gene TRBV4-1 combines with J gene TRBJ2-7; 11 bases match TRBD2. CDR1 is MGHRA and CDR2 is YSYEKL in the germline V gene. V lost 0 bases, J lost 2 bases, and 12 bases stayed unmatched. There are 19 residues in the CDR3. DNA of the CDR3: TGCGCCAGCAGCCAAGATTCGGCGCTAGCGGGGGGTTCAGCCTACGAGCAGTACGTC. Amino acids: CASSQDSALAGGSAYEQYV.

The J gene is TRBJ2-1, the V gene TRBV15; 7 nucleotides align to TRBD1. V lost 0 bases, J lost 5 bases, and 4 bases stayed unmatched. The CDR3 is 15 residues long. CDR1 LNHNV and CDR2 YYDKDF come from the germline V gene (reference sequence). The CDR3 region is CATSREGQVHNEQFF. DNA for the CDR3: TGTGCCACCAGCAGAGAAGGACAGGTCCACAATGAGCAGTTCTTC.

This rearrangement joins TRBV9 to TRBJ1-2; D is undetermined. The CDR3 spans 15 residues. CDR1 is SGDLS and CDR2 is YYNGEE in the germline V gene. Between the trimmed V and J ends, which lost 1 base and 7 bases, there was a span of 17 bases. The chain's CDR3 is CASSVSREPSGGYTF. CDR3 bases: TGTGCCAGCAGCGTATCCCGGGAACCCTCCGGTGGCTACACCTTC.

The J gene is TRBJ1-2, the V gene TRBV19, with TRBD1 matching over 7 bases. In germline, CDR1 is LNHDA, CDR2 SQIVND (reference sequence). With 6 bases clipped from V and 4 bases from J, the junction kept 2 bases outside the gene matches. This CDR3 has 12 residues. The CDR3 region is CASRGTVYGYTF. CDR3 nucleotides: TGTGCCAGTAGAGGGACAGTCTATGGCTACACCTTC. Looking up the rest from reference TRBV19 and TRBJ1-2 gives the full variable domain: DGGITQSPKYLFRKEGQNVTLSCEQNLNHDAMYWYRQDPGQGLRLIYYSQIVNDFQKGDIAEGYSVSREKKESFPLTVTSAQKNPTAFYLCASRGTVYGYTFGSGTRLTVV.

A single count supports this clone. Relative to the germline gene, one junction end is altered; a read error may explain this. J is TRBJ1-2 and V is TRBV6-6; TRBD1 aligns across 8 bases. Germline V gene sequence: CDR1 MNHNY, CDR2 SVGAGI (reference sequence). This CDR3 is built from 14 residues. This CDR3 is CASSHSDRGRSYTF. Here the CDR3 DNA reads TGTGCCAGCAGTCACTCAGACAGGGGAAGGAGCTACACCTTC.

This chain connects TRBV28 to TRBJ1-3, with unresolved D. V dropped 5 bases and J dropped 0 bases, with 8 bases sitting between them. Germline V gene sequence: CDR1 MDHEN, CDR2 SYDVKM. The CDR3 length is 14 residues. The CDR3 loop is CASSTGNSGNTIYF. The CDR3, as DNA: TGTGCCAGCAGTACCGGGAACTCTGGAAACACCATATATTTT.

The rearrangement links TRBV5-6 to TRBJ2-1, with 9 bases identical to TRBD1. Germline lookup yields CDR1 SGHDT and CDR2 YYEEEE. The V and J ends lost 4 bases and 2 bases, in that order; junction bases with no gene match: 4. CDR3 length: 15 amino acids. CDR3 sequence reads: CASSIGQGTYNEQFF. CDR3 nucleotides: TGTGCCAGCAGCATAGGACAGGGGACCTACAATGAGCAGTTCTTC.

The gene calls are TRBV7-9 and TRBJ1-1; 7 bases are a match to TRBD1. The CDR3 covers 15 residues. V was clipped by 2 bases and J by 3 bases; unmatched bases: 6. The germline CDR1 and CDR2 sequences are SEHNR and FQNEAQ (reference sequence). CDR3: CASSLRRQGDTEAFF. The CDR3 DNA sequence: TGTGCCAGCAGCTTAAGGCGACAGGGCGACACTGAAGCTTTCTTT. Based on the CDR3 plus reference TRBV7-9 and TRBJ1-1, the full variable domain is DTGVSQNPRHKITKRGQNVTFRCDPISEHNRLYWYRQTLGQGPEFLTYFQNEAQLEKSRLLSDRFSAERPKGSFSTLEIQRTEQGDSAMYLCASSLRRQGDTEAFFGQGTRLTVV.

V usage is TRBV19 and J usage is TRBJ2-1, with a tentative D call TRBD2 (5 bases). The V end lost 3 bases, the J end lost 0 bases, and 9 bases lay between the germline ends. Per the germline V gene, CDR1 is LNHDA and CDR2 is SQIVND (reference sequence). The CDR3 sequence is 15 residues long. CDR3 DNA sequence: TGTGCCAGTAGTATGAGTGGGAGCTCCTACAATGAGCAGTTCTTC. It specifies CASSMSGSSYNEQFF.

This chain joins TRBV2 and TRBJ2-3, with 11 bases lining up with TRBD2. The CDR3 covers 15 residues. Trimming took 5 bases from V and 2 from J; bases not matched to a gene: 3. CDR1 and CDR2 from the germline V gene are SNHLY and FYNNEI. The CDR3 loop is CASSRTSGFTDTQYF. The CDR3 region has the DNA TGTGCCAGCAGTAGGACTAGCGGGTTCACAGATACGCAGTATTTT.

This chain joins TRBV30 and TRBJ1-1; TRBD1 matches 9 bases. The V segment lost 2 bases and the J segment 5 bases; nucleotides outside the gene matches: 3. Germline V lookup: CDR1 GTSNPN, CDR2 SVGIG (reference sequence). The CDR3 extends over 13 amino acids. The CDR3 reads CAWSTGGRTEAFF. The DNA for the CDR3 is TGTGCCTGGAGTACAGGGGGCAGGACTGAAGCTTTCTTT.

A single count supports this clone. The chain carries TRBV30 and TRBJ2-7; D not resolved. Trimming stripped 0 bases from V and 2 bases from J, with 8 bases between. The CDR3 contains 13 residues. The V gene's germline CDR1 is GTSNPN and CDR2 SVGIG (reference sequence). The CDR3 sequence is CAWSVAGAYEQYV. The CDR3 DNA is TGTGCCTGGAGTGTTGCTGGGGCCTACGAGCAGTACGTC.

The V gene is TRBV6-5, the J gene TRBJ2-7, with 11 bases that match TRBD2. This CDR3 spans 14 amino acids. CDR1 MNHEY and CDR2 SVGAGI come from the germline V gene. The V gene end was trimmed by 5 bases and the J gene end by 3 bases; junction bases not matched to a gene: 3. This chain's CDR3 is CASSPSGRNYEQYF. The CDR3, as DNA: TGTGCCAGCAGTCCTAGCGGGAGGAACTACGAGCAGTACTTC.

This clone occurred once. The chain carries TRBV6-5 and TRBJ1-4, with unresolved D. Germline values: CDR1 MNHEY, CDR2 SVGAGI. Trimming took 6 bases from V and 2 from J, leaving 10 bases between them. The CDR3 runs to 14 residues. The CDR3 reads CASSHRSTNEKLFF. As DNA, the CDR3 is TGTGCCAGCAGCCACCGGTCGACTAATGAAAAACTGTTTTTT.

The V call is TRBV27, the J call TRBJ2-1, with 8 bases fitting TRBD2. V dropped 8 bases and J dropped 6; count of bases not matched to a gene: 15. Germline V lookup: CDR1 MNHEY, CDR2 SMNVEV (reference sequence). The CDR3 totals 16 residues. CDR3 region: CASSHSGRAGGNEQFF. In nucleotides, the CDR3 is TGTGCCAGCTCCCATTCCGGGAGGGCGGGGGGCAATGAGCAGTTCTTC.

This clone has a single count. In DNA form, the CDR3 reads TGTGCCAGCCTGCGGGACAGACCGAATCAGCCCCAGCATTTT. Translated: CASLRDRPNQPQHF. The V call is TRBV28, the J call TRBJ1-5; TRBD1 matches 7 bases. The CDR3 runs to 14 residues. Germline-derived CDR1 and CDR2 are MDHEN and SYDVKM. The ends lost 8 bases at V and 4 bases at J; junction bases unmatched: 8.

Only a few counts were recorded for this clone. Compared with germline, one end of the junction differs, possibly owing to a read error. This chain connects TRBV7-7 to TRBJ2-7; maybe TRBD2 (6 bases). Germline CDR1 is SSHAT and CDR2 is FNYEAQ (reference sequence). This CDR3 has 14 residues. In DNA, the CDR3 is TGTGCTAGCAGCTTGGACCAGACTAGTCACGAGCAGTACTTC. Protein product: CASSLDQTSHEQYF. The full variable domain, with the rest looked up from reference TRBV7-7 and TRBJ2-7, is GAGVSQSPRYKVTKRGQDVTLRCDPISSHATLYWYQQALGQGPEFLTYFNYEAQPDKSGLPSDRFSAERPEGSISTLTIQRTEQRDSAMYRCASSLDQTSHEQYFGPGTRLTVT.

The genes are TRBV7-2 and TRBJ2-7, with 12 positions matching TRBD2. Germline-derived CDR1 and CDR2 are SGHTA and FQGNSA. With V trimmed by 5 bases and J by 3 bases, 5 bases remained unmatched. The CDR3 has 15 residues. This CDR3 is CASSPSSGRGYEQYF. Written as DNA, the CDR3 is TGTGCCAGCAGCCCCTCTAGCGGGAGGGGCTACGAGCAGTACTTC.

This clone was counted a single time. The chain recombines TRBV4-1 with TRBJ1-1, with 8 bases matching TRBD1. Germline loops: CDR1 MGHRA, CDR2 YSYEKL. CDR3 length: 15 amino acids. V lost 2 bases to trimming and J lost 1 base; unmatched junction nucleotides: 3. The CDR3 nucleotides read TGCGCCAGCAGCCAAACCGGGACAGGGAACACTGAAGCTTTCTTT. It specifies CASSQTGTGNTEAFF.

The chain recombines TRBV13 with TRBJ2-5; 10 bases agree with TRBD2. This CDR3 contains 17 residues. The V gene's germline CDR1 is PRHDT and CDR2 FYEKMQ (reference sequence). V lost 3 bases, J lost 2 bases, and 9 bases stayed unmatched. The CDR3 region is CASSFFLAGGRQETQYF. CDR3 coding DNA: TGTGCCAGCAGCTTTTTTTTAGCGGGGGGAAGACAAGAGACCCAGTACTTC.

This chain links TRBV11-2 with TRBJ2-7; D possibly corresponds to TRBD1 (5 bases). The CDR3 is made up of 15 amino acids. V was trimmed by 5 bases and J by 1 base, leaving 15 bases between them. Germline V gene sequence: CDR1 SGHAT, CDR2 FQNNGV. The CDR3 DNA reads TGTGCCAGCAGCCCTTCAGGGTTTCCTTCCTACGAGCAGTACTTC. Residues: CASSPSGFPSYEQYF.

This clone was found once. The chain links TRBV25-1 to TRBJ2-1; possible D gene TRBD2, 5 bases. Germline V CDR1 and CDR2: MGHDK, SYGVNS. There are 13 residues in the CDR3. With 8 bases removed from V and 7 bases from J, the gap between germline ends came to 15 bases. Here the CDR3 DNA reads TGTGCCAGCCAACTTTACGGAGGTAATGAGCAGTTCTTC. This codes for CASQLYGGNEQFF.

The chain couples TRBV7-8 to TRBJ2-7, with 8 bases that match TRBD2. With V trimmed by 5 bases and J by 2 bases, 11 bases remained unmatched. The germline V gene has CDR1 SGHVS and CDR2 FQNEAQ. The CDR3 extends over 16 amino acids. In nucleotides, the CDR3 is TGTGCCAGCAGCAAATTAGCGGGATCGCCCACCTACGAGCAGTACTTC. The encoded protein is CASSKLAGSPTYEQYF.

The chain uses TRBV27 and TRBJ1-5, with 8 bases fitting TRBD1. Germline V gene data show CDR1 as MNHEY and CDR2 as SMNVEV (reference sequence). J lost 4 bases, V lost 2 bases, and 10 bases had no gene match. The CDR3 extends over 17 amino acids. The CDR3 nucleotides are TGTGCCAGCAGTTTAAATCTTATCGGACAGGGTAATCAGCCCCAGCATTTT. It specifies CASSLNLIGQGNQPQHF.

V gene TRBV11-2 combines with J gene TRBJ2-1; 8 bases are shared with TRBD2. Germline V gene lookup returns CDR1 SGHAT and CDR2 FQNNGV. The CDR3 has 16 residues. The V segment lost 7 bases and the J segment 0 bases; nucleotides outside the gene matches: 8. In DNA form, the CDR3 reads TGTGCCAGCACCGCCGGGGGGGGGAGCTCCTACAATGAGCAGTTCTTC. Encoded protein: CASTAGGGSSYNEQFF. The entire variable domain, with the rest obtained from reference TRBV11-2 and TRBJ2-1, is as follows: EAGVAQSPRYKIIEKRQSVAFWCNPISGHATLYWYQQILGQGPKLLIQFQNNGVVDDSQLPKDRFSAERLKGVDSTLKIQPAKLEDSAVYLCASTAGGGSSYNEQFFGPGTRLTVL.

This clone was counted a single time. The V call is TRBV28, the J call TRBJ2-5; 7 nucleotides match TRBD1. Germline CDR1 MDHEN, CDR2 SYDVKM. This CDR3 contains 15 residues. V dropped 5 bases and J dropped 1; count of bases not matched to a gene: 7. This chain's CDR3 is CASSTSRGTQETQYF. CDR3 in DNA: TGTGCCAGCAGTACGAGCAGGGGGACCCAAGAGACCCAGTACTTC.

The chain combines TRBV2 with TRBJ2-1; 15 bases line up with TRBD2. The CDR3 has 17 residues. With 4 bases clipped from V and 3 bases from J, the junction kept 4 bases outside the gene matches. CDR1 is SNHLY and CDR2 is FYNNEI in the germline V gene. DNA for the CDR3: TGTGCCAGCAGTGCTGGGACTAGCGGGGGGATCTACAATGAGCAGTTCTTC. Translating it yields CASSAGTSGGIYNEQFF.

The chain couples TRBV6-6 to TRBJ2-7, with 8 bases that match TRBD2. The junction had 11 bases not matched to a gene; V was cut back by 4 bases and J by 3 bases. Germline CDR1 reads MNHNY; CDR2 reads SVGAGI (reference sequence). CDR3 length: 16 amino acids. The CDR3: CASSFDKPGLVYEQYF. The CDR3, as DNA: TGTGCCAGCAGTTTCGACAAACCGGGACTAGTCTACGAGCAGTACTTC.